The clone carrying this T cell receptor beta chain came up once. Assay used: immunoSEQ multiplex PCR; TCRdb lists only in-frame clones, some missing. There are 140,000 or so clones in the sample; more than 75% occur only once, and about 10% lies in the top ten. These data belong to a study of blood T cell repertoires in COVID-19. Everyone who took part was roughly 18 to 89 years old, and they came from about 25 US areas. V lost 4 bases, J lost 9 bases, and 16 bases lay in between. CDR3 length: 13 amino acids. Per germline, CDR1 SGHRS and CDR2 YFSETQ. This sequence joins TRBV5-1 and TRBJ1-2, with a possible D match to TRBD1 (6 bases). The specimen was PBMCs or T cells enriched from blood (not recorded which). The TCR was taken from a man in his sixties who had recovered from COVID-19. CDR3 DNA: TGCGCCAGCAGCCCCTTCGGGACAATGAGCTACACCTTC. It is translated as CASSPFGTMSYTF.